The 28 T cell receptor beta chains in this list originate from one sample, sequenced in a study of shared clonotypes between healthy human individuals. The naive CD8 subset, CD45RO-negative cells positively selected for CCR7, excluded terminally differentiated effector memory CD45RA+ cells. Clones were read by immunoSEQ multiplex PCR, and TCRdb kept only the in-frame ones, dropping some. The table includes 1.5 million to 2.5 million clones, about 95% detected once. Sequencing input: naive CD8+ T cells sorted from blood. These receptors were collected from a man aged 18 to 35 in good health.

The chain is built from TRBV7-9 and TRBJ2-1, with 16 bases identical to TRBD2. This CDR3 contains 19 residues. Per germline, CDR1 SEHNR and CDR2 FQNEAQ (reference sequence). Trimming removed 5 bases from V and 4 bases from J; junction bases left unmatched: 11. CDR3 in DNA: TGTGCCAGCAGCCCCGGGACTAGCGGGAGGGCCCGTCTTTACAATGAGCAGTTCTTC. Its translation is CASSPGTSGRARLYNEQFF.

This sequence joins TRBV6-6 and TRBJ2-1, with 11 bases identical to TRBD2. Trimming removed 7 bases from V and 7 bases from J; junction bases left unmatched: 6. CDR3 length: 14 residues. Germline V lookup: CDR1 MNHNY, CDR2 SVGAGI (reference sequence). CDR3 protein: CASTDGLAGNEQFF. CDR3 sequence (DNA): TGTGCCAGCACCGACGGACTAGCGGGTAATGAGCAGTTCTTC.

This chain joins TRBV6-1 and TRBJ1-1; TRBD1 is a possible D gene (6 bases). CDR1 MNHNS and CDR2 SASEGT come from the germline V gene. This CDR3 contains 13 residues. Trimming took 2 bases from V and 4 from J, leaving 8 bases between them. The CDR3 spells CASSERGGTEAFF. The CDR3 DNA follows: TGTGCCAGCAGTGAAAGGGGGGGCACTGAAGCTTTCTTT.

The CDR3 bases are TGTGCCAGCAGGTTCGGACCTGGGGGTGAAAAACTGTTTTTT. This gives the protein CASRFGPGGEKLFF. This sequence joins TRBV2 and TRBJ1-4, with D perhaps TRBD1 (5 bases). CDR3 length: 14 residues. The germline V and J ends were trimmed by 6 bases and 7 bases, with 15 bases remaining between them. In germline, CDR1 is SNHLY, CDR2 FYNNEI.

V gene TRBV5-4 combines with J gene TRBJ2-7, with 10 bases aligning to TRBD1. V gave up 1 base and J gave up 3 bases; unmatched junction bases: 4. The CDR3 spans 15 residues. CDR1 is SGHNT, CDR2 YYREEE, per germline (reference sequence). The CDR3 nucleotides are TGTGCCAGCAGCTTGACGGGGACAGGGGTCTACGAGCAGTACTTC. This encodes CASSLTGTGVYEQYF.

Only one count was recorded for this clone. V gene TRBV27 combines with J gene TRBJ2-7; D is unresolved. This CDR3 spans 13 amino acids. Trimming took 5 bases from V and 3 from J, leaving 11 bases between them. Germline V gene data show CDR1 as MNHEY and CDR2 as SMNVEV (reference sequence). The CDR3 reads CASSVYGNYEQYF. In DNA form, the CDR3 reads TGTGCCAGCAGTGTATACGGAAACTACGAGCAGTACTTC.

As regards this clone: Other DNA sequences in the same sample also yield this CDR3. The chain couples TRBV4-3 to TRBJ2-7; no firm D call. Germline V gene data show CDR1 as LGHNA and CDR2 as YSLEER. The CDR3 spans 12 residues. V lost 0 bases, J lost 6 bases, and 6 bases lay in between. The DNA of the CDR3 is TGCGCCAGCAGCCAAGACCGGAGCGAGCAGTACTTC. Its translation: CASSQDRSEQYF.

The DNA of the CDR3 is TGTGCCATCAGTGAGTCCGGACTAGCGGGTGTGGGGAATGAGCAGTTCTTC. The encoded protein is CAISESGLAGVGNEQFF. The chain is built from TRBV10-3 and TRBJ2-1; 11 nucleotides align to TRBD2. Unmatched junction bases numbered 8, after V lost 0 bases and J lost 7 bases. The germline gives CDR1 ENHRY, CDR2 SYGVKD. This CDR3 spans 17 amino acids.

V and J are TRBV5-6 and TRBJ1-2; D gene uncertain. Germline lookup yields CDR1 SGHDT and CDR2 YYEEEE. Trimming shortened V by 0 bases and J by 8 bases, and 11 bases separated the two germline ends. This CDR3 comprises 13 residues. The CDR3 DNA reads TGTGCCAGCAGCTTGGAGGGAATGGTCGGCTACACCTTC. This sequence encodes CASSLEGMVGYTF.

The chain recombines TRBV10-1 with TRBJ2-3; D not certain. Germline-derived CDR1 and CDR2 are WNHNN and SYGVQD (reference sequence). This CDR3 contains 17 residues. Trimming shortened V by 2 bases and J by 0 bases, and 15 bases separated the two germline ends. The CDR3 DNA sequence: TGCGCCAGCAGTGAGACGACCCATCCTACTAGCACAGATACGCAGTATTTT. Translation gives CASSETTHPTSTDTQYF.

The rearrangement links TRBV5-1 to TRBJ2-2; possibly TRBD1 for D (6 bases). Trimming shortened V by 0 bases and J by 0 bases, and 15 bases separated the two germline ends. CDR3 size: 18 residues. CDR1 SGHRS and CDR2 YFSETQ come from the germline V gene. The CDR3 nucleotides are TGCGCCAGCAGCTTGGGGCCCCCACAGGGACCGAACACCGGGGAGCTGTTTTTT. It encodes CASSLGPPQGPNTGELFF.

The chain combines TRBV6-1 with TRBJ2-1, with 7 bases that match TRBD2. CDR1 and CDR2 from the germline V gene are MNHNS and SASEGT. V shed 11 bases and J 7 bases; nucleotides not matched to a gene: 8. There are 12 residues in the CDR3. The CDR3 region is CAVGRGQNEQFF. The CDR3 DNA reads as TGTGCCGTTGGGAGGGGTCAGAATGAGCAGTTCTTC.

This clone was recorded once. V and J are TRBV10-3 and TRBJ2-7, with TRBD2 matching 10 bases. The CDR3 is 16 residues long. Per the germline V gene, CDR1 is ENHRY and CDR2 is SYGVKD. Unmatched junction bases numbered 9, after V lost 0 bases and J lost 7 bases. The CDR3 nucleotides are TGTGCCATCAGTGAGTCAATCCTAGCGGGAGTACAGGAGCAGTACTTC. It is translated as CAISESILAGVQEQYF.

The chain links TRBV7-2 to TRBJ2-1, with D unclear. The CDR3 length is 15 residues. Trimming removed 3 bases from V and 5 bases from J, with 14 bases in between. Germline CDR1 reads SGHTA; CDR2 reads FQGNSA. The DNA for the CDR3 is TGTGCCAGCAGCTTGTCATGGACGCCGAACAATGAGCAGTTCTTC. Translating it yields CASSLSWTPNNEQFF.

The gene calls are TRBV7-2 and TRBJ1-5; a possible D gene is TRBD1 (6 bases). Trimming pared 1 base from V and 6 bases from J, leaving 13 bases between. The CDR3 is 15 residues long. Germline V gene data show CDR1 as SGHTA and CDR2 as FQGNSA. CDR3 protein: CASSLGTGIIQPQHF. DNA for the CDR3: TGTGCCAGCAGCTTAGGCACAGGGATAATTCAGCCCCAGCATTTT.

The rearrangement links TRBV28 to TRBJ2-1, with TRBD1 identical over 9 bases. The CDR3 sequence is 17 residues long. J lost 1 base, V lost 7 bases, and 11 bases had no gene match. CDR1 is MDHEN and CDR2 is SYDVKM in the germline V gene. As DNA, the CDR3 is TGTGCCAGCACCCCGTGGGGACAGGGAGGGTCCTACAATGAGCAGTTCTTC. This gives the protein CASTPWGQGGSYNEQFF.

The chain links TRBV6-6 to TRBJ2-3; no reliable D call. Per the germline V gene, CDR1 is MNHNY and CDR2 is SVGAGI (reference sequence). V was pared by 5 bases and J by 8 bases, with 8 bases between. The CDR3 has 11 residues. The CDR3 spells CASSPGGTQYF. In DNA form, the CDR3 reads TGTGCCAGCAGTCCCGGTGGTACGCAGTATTTT.

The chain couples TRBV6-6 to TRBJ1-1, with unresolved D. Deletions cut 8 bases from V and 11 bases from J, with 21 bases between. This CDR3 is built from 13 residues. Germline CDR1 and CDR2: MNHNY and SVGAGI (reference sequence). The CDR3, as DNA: TGTGCCAGCTCCGAACCTGCGGTCCGTTATGCTTTCTTT. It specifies CASSEPAVRYAFF.

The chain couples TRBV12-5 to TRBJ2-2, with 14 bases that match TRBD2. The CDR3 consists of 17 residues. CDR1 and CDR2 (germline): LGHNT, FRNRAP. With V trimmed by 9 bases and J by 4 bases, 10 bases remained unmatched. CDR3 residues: CASNRLAGGPRTGELFF. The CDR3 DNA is TGTGCTAGCAACAGACTAGCGGGAGGGCCTCGCACCGGGGAGCTGTTTTTT.

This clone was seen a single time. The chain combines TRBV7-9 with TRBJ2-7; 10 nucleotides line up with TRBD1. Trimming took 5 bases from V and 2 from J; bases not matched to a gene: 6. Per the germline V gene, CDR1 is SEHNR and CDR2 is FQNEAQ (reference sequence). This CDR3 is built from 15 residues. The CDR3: CASSLRDRGTYEQYF. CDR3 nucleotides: TGTGCCAGCAGCCTCCGGGACAGGGGCACCTACGAGCAGTACTTC.

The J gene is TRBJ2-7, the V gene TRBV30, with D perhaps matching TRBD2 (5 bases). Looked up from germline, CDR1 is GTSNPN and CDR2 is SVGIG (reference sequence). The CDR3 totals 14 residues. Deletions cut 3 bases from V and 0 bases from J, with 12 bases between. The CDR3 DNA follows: TGTGCCTGGAGCCGACTGGGGAGCTCCTACGAGCAGTACTTC. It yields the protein CAWSRLGSSYEQYF. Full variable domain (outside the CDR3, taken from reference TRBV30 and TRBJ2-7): SQTIHQWPATLVQPVGSPLSLECTVEGTSNPNLYWYRQAAGRGLQLLFYSVGIGQISSEVPQNLSASRPQDRQFILSSKKLLLSDSGFYLCAWSRLGSSYEQYFGPGTRLTVT.

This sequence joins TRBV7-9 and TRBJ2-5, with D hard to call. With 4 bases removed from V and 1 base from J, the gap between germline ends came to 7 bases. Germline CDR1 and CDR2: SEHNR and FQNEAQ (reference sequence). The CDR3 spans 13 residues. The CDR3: CASSSISQETQYF. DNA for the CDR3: TGTGCCAGCAGCTCGATCAGCCAAGAGACCCAGTACTTC.

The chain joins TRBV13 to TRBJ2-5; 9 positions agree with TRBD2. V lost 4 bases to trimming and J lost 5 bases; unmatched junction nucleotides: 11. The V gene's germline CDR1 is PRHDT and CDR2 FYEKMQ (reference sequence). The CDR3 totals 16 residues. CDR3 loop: CASSSEGASGVETQYF. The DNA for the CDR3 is TGTGCCAGCAGCTCAGAGGGGGCTAGCGGGGTTGAGACCCAGTACTTC.

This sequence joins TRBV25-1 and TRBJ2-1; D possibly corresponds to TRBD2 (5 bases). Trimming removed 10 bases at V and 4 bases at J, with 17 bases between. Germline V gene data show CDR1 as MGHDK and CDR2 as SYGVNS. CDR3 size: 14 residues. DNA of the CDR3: TGTGCCACCACCACTAGGGCAAATTACAATGAGCAGTTCTTC. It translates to CATTTRANYNEQFF.

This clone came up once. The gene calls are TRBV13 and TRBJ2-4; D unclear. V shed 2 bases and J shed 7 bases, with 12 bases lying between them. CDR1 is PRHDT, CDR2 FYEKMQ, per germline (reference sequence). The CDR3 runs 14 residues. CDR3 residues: CASSLMSIGNIQYF. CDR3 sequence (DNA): TGTGCCAGCAGCTTAATGAGCATAGGGAACATTCAGTACTTC.

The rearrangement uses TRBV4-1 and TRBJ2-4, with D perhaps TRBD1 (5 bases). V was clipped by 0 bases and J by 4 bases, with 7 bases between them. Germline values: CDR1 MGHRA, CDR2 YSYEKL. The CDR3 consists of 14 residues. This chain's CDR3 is CASSQDAGKNIQYF. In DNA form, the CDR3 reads TGCGCCAGCAGCCAAGATGCAGGGAAAAACATTCAGTACTTC.

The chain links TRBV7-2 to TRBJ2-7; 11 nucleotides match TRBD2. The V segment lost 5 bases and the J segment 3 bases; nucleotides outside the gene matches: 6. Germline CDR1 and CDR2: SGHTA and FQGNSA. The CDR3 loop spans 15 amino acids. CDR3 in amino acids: CASSEGLAVYYEQYF. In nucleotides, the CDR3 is TGTGCCAGCAGCGAGGGACTAGCGGTTTACTACGAGCAGTACTTC.

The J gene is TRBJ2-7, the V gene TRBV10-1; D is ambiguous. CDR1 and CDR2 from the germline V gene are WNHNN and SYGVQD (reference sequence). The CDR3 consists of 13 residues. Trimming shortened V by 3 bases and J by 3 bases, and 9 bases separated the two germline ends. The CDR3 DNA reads TGCGCCAGCAGTGATCCCCCAGGCTACGAGCAGTACTTC. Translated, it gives CASSDPPGYEQYF.